The present T cell receptor (beta chain) was sequenced within a study of T cell responses to AZD1222 COVID-19 vaccine. CDR1 is SNHLY, CDR2 FYNNEI, per germline. V gave up 6 bases and J gave up 1 base, with 10 bases separating them. This CDR3 is built from 14 residues. Clones were read by immunoSEQ multiplex PCR, and TCRdb kept only the in-frame ones, dropping some. The table has about 60,000 clones, roughly 87% seen once; the top ten hold roughly 19%. The sequence derives from an adult in good health. The sequenced sample was peripheral blood, obtained on day 0 of AZD1222 vaccination. The rearrangement joins TRBV2 to TRBJ1-5; no definite D call. CDR3 in DNA: TGTGCCAGCAGGCAGCACGAGAGCAATCAGCCCCAGCATTTT. This gives the protein CASRQHESNQPQHF. The whole variable domain, filled in from reference TRBV2 and TRBJ1-5, reads EPEVTQTPSHQVTQMGQEVILRCVPISNHLYFYWYRQILGQKVEFLVSFYNNEISEKSEIFDDQFSVERPDGSNFTLKIRSTKLEDSAMYFCASRQHESNQPQHFGDGTRLSIL.